The 18 T cell receptor beta chains listed next were all sequenced from one sample in a study of blood T cell repertoires in COVID-19. Some clones are missing from TCRdb's copy, which holds only in-frame ones; the method was immunoSEQ multiplex PCR. The sample has around 170,000 clones, around 87% seen once. Specimen: peripheral blood. The receptors come from a man in his fifties or sixties with COVID-19, enrolled during active disease.

This clone was recorded once. Here the CDR3 reads CASSVINYGYTF. The CDR3 DNA follows: TGTGCCAGCAGTGTCATCAACTATGGCTACACCTTC. This chain links TRBV2 with TRBJ1-2; no firm D call. The germline gives CDR1 SNHLY, CDR2 FYNNEI. This CDR3 is 12 amino acids long. Trimming took off 4 bases at V and 2 bases at J, with 5 bases between the two ends.

The rearrangement uses TRBV18 and TRBJ1-1, with a possible D match to TRBD1 (5 bases). Germline V gene data show CDR1 as KGHSH and CDR2 as LQKENI. Between the trimmed V and J ends, which lost 4 bases and 0 bases, there was a span of 12 bases. This CDR3 spans 15 amino acids. The CDR3 sequence: CASSQGQSMNTEAFF. The CDR3 DNA reads as TGTGCCAGCTCACAGGGGCAGTCCATGAACACTGAAGCTTTCTTT.

This clone occurred once. The V gene is TRBV28, the J gene TRBJ1-5; D possibly corresponds to TRBD1 (5 bases). Germline CDR1 is MDHEN and CDR2 is SYDVKM. Trimming removed 8 bases at V and 2 bases at J, with 10 bases between. The CDR3 length is 13 residues. The CDR3 region is CASDTGGNQPQHF. CDR3 in DNA: TGTGCCAGCGACACGGGGGGCAATCAGCCCCAGCATTTT.

The chain combines TRBV21-1 with TRBJ2-2; the D call TRBD1 from the table was never checked on the DNA. TRBV21-1 has pseudogene status. This CDR3 region has 15 residues. DNA of the CDR3: TGTGCCAGCACCACGGACAGGTCGAACACCGGGGAGCTGTTTTTT. This sequence encodes CASTTDRSNTGELFF.

This sequence joins TRBV11-3 and TRBJ1-4; no definite D call. Deletions cut 5 bases from V and 8 bases from J, with 9 bases between. The CDR3 extends over 12 amino acids. In germline, CDR1 is SGHNT, CDR2 YENEEA. CDR3 region: CASSMAREKLFF. DNA for the CDR3: TGTGCCAGCAGCATGGCGAGGGAAAAACTGTTTTTT.

This chain connects TRBV14 to TRBJ2-3; TRBD2 might be the D (6 bases). CDR1 and CDR2 from the germline V gene are SGHDN and FVKESK. Trimming took 8 bases from V and 5 from J, leaving 26 bases between them. There are 17 residues in the CDR3. CDR3 sequence (DNA): TGTGCCAGCCATACCCTCCGGGACCCCAGGAGGGAAGATACGCAGTATTTT. It yields the protein CASHTLRDPRREDTQYF.

This rearrangement joins TRBV30 to TRBJ1-4, with 9 bases matching TRBD1. The junction had 3 bases not matched to a gene; V was cut back by 5 bases and J by 5 bases. The CDR3 contains 13 residues. Germline CDR1 is GTSNPN and CDR2 is SVGIG (reference sequence). This CDR3 is CAWDRGGNEKLFF. CDR3 in DNA: TGTGCCTGGGACAGGGGGGGAAATGAAAAACTGTTTTTT.

The chain employs TRBV5-1 and TRBJ1-5; 10 nucleotides agree with TRBD1. This CDR3 is built from 15 residues. The ends lost 3 bases at V and 2 bases at J; junction bases unmatched: 2. Germline values: CDR1 SGHRS, CDR2 YFSETQ. The CDR3 DNA sequence: TGCGCCAGCAGCTGGGACAGGGGTGGCAATCAGCCCCAGCATTTT. It yields the protein CASSWDRGGNQPQHF.

As concerns this clone: The same CDR3 arises from other DNA sequences in this sample as well. The V gene is TRBV19, the J gene TRBJ2-7; 12 bases fit TRBD1. CDR1 and CDR2 from the germline V gene are LNHDA and SQIVND (reference sequence). This CDR3 comprises 15 residues. The V and J ends lost 6 bases and 6 bases, in that order; junction bases with no gene match: 9. CDR3 nucleotide sequence: TGTGCCAGTAGCTCTCCGGGACAGGGGGCAGGCGAGCAGTACTTC. It encodes CASSSPGQGAGEQYF.

V is TRBV28 and J is TRBJ2-4; 11 positions agree with TRBD2. Trimming at V came to 5 bases and at J to 1 base, leaving 7 bases not matched to a gene. CDR3 length equals 17 residues. Germline V lookup: CDR1 MDHEN, CDR2 SYDVKM. CDR3: CASSVAGGLGAKNIQYF. The CDR3 DNA is TGTGCCAGCAGTGTAGCGGGGGGGCTCGGGGCCAAAAACATTCAGTACTTC.

The CDR3 spells CASSLGQGFMNTEAFF. CDR3 DNA: TGCGCCAGCAGCCTCGGACAGGGCTTCATGAACACTGAAGCTTTCTTT. J is TRBJ1-1 and V is TRBV5-1, with 8 bases matching TRBD1. The trim removed 4 bases at V and 0 bases at J, leaving 8 bases unmatched. Per the germline V gene, CDR1 is SGHRS and CDR2 is YFSETQ. The CDR3 totals 16 residues.

This clone was recorded a few times. J is TRBJ1-2 and V is TRBV7-9, with unresolved D. V shed 1 base and J shed 9 bases, with 18 bases lying between them. The CDR3 has 15 residues. Looked up from germline, CDR1 is SEHNR and CDR2 is FQNEAQ (reference sequence). The CDR3 protein is CASSLDTWQSSSYTF. The CDR3 DNA follows: TGTGCCAGCAGCTTAGATACGTGGCAGTCCTCAAGCTACACCTTC.

The gene calls are TRBV29-1 and TRBJ2-7, with 10 bases aligning to TRBD1. Looked up from germline, CDR1 is SQVTM and CDR2 is ANQGSEA. The V gene end was trimmed by 6 bases and the J gene end by 2 bases; junction bases not matched to a gene: 4. The CDR3 loop spans 13 amino acids. The CDR3 spells CSVRDRGPYEQYF. The CDR3 bases are TGCAGCGTCCGGGACAGGGGTCCCTACGAGCAGTACTTC.

V is TRBV24-1 and J is TRBJ1-1; 8 nucleotides line up with TRBD1. Germline CDR1 and CDR2: KGHDR and SFDVKD. V was pared by 4 bases and J by 0 bases, with 6 bases of the junction left unmatched. The CDR3 is 16 amino acids. CDR3 coding DNA: TGTGCCACCAGTGACGGGACAGGCGTCATGAACACTGAAGCTTTCTTT. It codes for CATSDGTGVMNTEAFF.

This clone was found a few times. The chain couples TRBV9 to TRBJ1-6; 10 bases agree with TRBD1. Germline values: CDR1 SGDLS, CDR2 YYNGEE. The CDR3 loop spans 16 amino acids. After removal of 4 bases from V and 10 bases from J, the junction contained 11 bases not matched to a gene. CDR3 protein: CASSLSMTGGQSPLHF. CDR3 DNA sequence: TGTGCCAGCAGCCTCTCCATGACAGGGGGCCAGTCACCCCTCCACTTT.

The chain couples TRBV10-3 to TRBJ2-7; TRBD1 matches at 8 bases. There are 15 residues in the CDR3. Trimming removed 0 bases from V and 3 bases from J; junction bases left unmatched: 4. Germline V lookup: CDR1 ENHRY, CDR2 SYGVKD. The CDR3, as DNA: TGTGCCATCAGTGAGTCATGGGACAGGAACTACGAGCAGTACTTC. Protein: CAISESWDRNYEQYF.

In this sample, this clone turned up once. This chain joins TRBV6-5 and TRBJ1-2; the D gene is possibly TRBD1 (5 bases). The germline V and J ends were trimmed by 6 bases and 7 bases, with 12 bases remaining between them. Germline lookup yields CDR1 MNHEY and CDR2 SVGAGI. This CDR3 has 12 amino acids. CDR3: CASSFGGFGYTF. The CDR3 region has the DNA TGTGCCAGCAGCTTTGGGGGGTTTGGCTACACCTTC.

The gene calls are TRBV11-2 and TRBJ1-1; D ambiguous. In germline, CDR1 is SGHAT, CDR2 FQNNGV. CDR3 length: 13 amino acids. V was shortened by 1 base and J by 2 bases, with 5 bases between the two germline ends. The CDR3 loop reads CASSLGLNTEAFF. The CDR3 nucleotides read TGTGCCAGCAGCTTAGGGCTTAACACTGAAGCTTTCTTT. The entire variable domain, with the rest obtained from reference TRBV11-2 and TRBJ1-1, is as follows: EAGVAQSPRYKIIEKRQSVAFWCNPISGHATLYWYQQILGQGPKLLIQFQNNGVVDDSQLPKDRFSAERLKGVDSTLKIQPAKLEDSAVYLCASSLGLNTEAFFGQGTRLTVV.